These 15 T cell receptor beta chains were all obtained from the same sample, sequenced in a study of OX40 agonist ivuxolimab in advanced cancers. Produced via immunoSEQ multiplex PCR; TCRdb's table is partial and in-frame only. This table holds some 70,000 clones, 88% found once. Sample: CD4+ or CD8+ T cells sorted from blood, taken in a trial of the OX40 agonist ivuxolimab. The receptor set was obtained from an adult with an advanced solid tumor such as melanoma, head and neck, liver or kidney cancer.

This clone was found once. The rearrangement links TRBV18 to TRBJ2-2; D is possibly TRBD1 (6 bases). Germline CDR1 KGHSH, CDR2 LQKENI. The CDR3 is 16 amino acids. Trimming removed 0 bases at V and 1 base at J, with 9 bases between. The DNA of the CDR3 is TGTGCCAGCTCACCACCGCTGGGACAGAACACCGGGGAGCTGTTTTTT. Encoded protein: CASSPPLGQNTGELFF. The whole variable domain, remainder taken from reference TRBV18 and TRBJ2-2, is NAGVMQNPRHLVRRRGQEARLRCSPMKGHSHVYWYRQLPEEGLKFMVYLQKENIIDESGMPKERFSAEFPKEGPSILRIQQVVRGDSAAYFCASSPPLGQNTGELFFGEGSRLTVL.

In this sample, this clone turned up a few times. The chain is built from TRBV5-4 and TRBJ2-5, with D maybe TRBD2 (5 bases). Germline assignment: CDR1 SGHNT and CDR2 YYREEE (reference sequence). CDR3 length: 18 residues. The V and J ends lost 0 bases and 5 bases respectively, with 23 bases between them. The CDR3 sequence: CASSLGSGNSRLKETQYF. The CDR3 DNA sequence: TGTGCCAGCAGCTTGGGTTCCGGGAACTCCAGATTAAAGGAGACCCAGTACTTC.

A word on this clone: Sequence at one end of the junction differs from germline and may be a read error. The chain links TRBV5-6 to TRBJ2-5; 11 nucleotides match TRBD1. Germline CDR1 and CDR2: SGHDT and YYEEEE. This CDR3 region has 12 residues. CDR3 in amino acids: CASSLWDRGRHF. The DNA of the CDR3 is TGTGCCAGCAGCCTATGGGACAGGGGGAGGCACTTC.

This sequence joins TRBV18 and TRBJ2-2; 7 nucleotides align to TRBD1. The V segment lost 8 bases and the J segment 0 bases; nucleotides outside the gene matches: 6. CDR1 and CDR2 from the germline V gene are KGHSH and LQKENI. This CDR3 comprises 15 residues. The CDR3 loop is CASATGTANTGELFF. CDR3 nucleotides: TGTGCCAGCGCTACCGGGACAGCGAACACCGGGGAGCTGTTTTTT.

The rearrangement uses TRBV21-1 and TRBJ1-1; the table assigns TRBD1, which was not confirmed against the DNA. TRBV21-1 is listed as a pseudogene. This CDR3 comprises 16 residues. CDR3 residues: CASSKVGDRVDTEAFF. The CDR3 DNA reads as TGTGCCAGCAGCAAAGTGGGCGACAGGGTTGACACTGAAGCTTTCTTT.

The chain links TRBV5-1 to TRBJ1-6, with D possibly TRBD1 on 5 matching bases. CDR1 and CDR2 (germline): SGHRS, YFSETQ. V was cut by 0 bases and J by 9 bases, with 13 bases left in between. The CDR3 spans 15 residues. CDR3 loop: CASSLEWTRGSPLHF. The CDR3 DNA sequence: TGCGCCAGCAGCTTGGAATGGACGAGGGGTTCACCCCTCCACTTT.

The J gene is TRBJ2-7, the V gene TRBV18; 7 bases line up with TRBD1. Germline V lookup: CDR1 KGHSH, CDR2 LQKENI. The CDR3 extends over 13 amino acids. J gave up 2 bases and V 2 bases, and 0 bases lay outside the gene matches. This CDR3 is CASSPGTAYEQYF. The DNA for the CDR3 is TGTGCCAGCTCACCAGGGACAGCCTACGAGCAGTACTTC. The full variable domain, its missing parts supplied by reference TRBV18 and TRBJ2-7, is NAGVMQNPRHLVRRRGQEARLRCSPMKGHSHVYWYRQLPEEGLKFMVYLQKENIIDESGMPKERFSAEFPKEGPSILRIQQVVRGDSAAYFCASSPGTAYEQYFGPGTRLTVT.

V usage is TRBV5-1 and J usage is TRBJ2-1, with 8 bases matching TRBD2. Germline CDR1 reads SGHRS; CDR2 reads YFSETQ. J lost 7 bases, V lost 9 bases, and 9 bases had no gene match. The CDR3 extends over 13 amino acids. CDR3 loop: CATREGMGNEQFF. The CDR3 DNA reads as TGCGCCACCCGGGAGGGGATGGGGAATGAGCAGTTCTTC.

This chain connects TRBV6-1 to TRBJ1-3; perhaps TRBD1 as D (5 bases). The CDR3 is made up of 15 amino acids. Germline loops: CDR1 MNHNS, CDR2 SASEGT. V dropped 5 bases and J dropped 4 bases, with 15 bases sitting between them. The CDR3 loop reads CASSRGLRGGNTIYF. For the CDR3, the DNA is TGTGCCAGCAGTAGGGGACTCCGGGGGGGAAACACCATATATTTT.

The CDR3 sequence is CASSPKVRGYGYTF. CDR3 coding DNA: TGTGCCAGTAGCCCAAAGGTACGCGGCTATGGCTACACCTTC. The V call is TRBV19, the J call TRBJ1-2; the D is unclear. CDR3 length: 14 residues. Per germline, CDR1 LNHDA and CDR2 SQIVND (reference sequence). Trimming took off 6 bases at V and 4 bases at J, with 15 bases between the two ends.

The CDR3 region is CASSPDRPSGYTF. CDR3 coding DNA: TGTGCCAGCAGCCCCGACAGGCCTTCTGGCTACACCTTC. The rearrangement links TRBV6-5 to TRBJ1-2, with a weak D call TRBD1 (6 bases). V was pared by 6 bases and J by 7 bases, with 15 bases between. The CDR3 totals 13 residues. Germline V gene data show CDR1 as MNHEY and CDR2 as SVGAGI.

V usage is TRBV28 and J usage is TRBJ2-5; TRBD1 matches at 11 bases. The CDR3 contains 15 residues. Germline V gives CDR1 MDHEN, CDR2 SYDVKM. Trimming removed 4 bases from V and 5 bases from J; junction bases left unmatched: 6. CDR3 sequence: CASSSGQGAYETQYF. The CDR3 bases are TGTGCCAGCAGTTCCGGACAGGGGGCTTATGAGACCCAGTACTTC.

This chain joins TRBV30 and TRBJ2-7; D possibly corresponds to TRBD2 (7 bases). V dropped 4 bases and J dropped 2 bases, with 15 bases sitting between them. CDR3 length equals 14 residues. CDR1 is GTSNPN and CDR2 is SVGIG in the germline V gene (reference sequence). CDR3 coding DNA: TGTGCCTGGACGGTGGGGGGGCCGGCCTACGAGCAGTACTTC. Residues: CAWTVGGPAYEQYF. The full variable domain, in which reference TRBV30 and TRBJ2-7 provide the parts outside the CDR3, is SQTIHQWPATLVQPVGSPLSLECTVEGTSNPNLYWYRQAAGRGLQLLFYSVGIGQISSEVPQNLSASRPQDRQFILSSKKLLLSDSGFYLCAWTVGGPAYEQYFGPGTRLTVT.

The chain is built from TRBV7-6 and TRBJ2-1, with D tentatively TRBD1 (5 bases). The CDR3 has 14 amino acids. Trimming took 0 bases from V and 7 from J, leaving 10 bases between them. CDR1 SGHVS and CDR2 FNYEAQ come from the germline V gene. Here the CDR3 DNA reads TGTGCCAGCAGCTTAGCTCATAACAGGAATGAGCAGTTCTTC. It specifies CASSLAHNRNEQFF.

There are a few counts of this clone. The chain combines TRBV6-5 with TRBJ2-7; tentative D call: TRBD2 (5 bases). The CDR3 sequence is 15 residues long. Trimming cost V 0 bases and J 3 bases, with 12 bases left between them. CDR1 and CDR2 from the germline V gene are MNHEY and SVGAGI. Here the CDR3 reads CASSYSGSGDYEQYF. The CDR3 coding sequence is TGTGCCAGCAGTTACTCGGGGAGCGGAGACTACGAGCAGTACTTC.